This T cell receptor beta chain was captured in a study of cytomegalovirus exposure and HLA in healthy donors. Findings and limits, study-wide: Researchers reported from a later analysis that most CMV-associated TCR beta chains appeared HLA-restricted.

Remarks on this clone: The antigen is unknown.

Nominally healthy donors provided the samples, though records likely missed some immune exposures. Primers for the PCR totalled 60 Vbeta and 13 Jbeta. Measured with immunoSEQ multiplex PCR; TCRdb has only the in-frame clones, and not every one. The sample yields fewer than 200,000 clones, approximately 81% seen once. Germline V gives CDR1 KGHSH, CDR2 LQKENI. The ends were cut back, 6 bases at V and 2 bases at J, with 14 bases in the middle. CDR3 size: 15 residues. This clonotype originated in a woman aged 18-35 years in good health and CMV-seronegative. The sample was PBMCs. The rearrangement uses TRBV18 and TRBJ1-5; D ambiguous. CDR3: CASSEGGAGNQPQHF. CDR3 nucleotide sequence: TGTGCCAGCTCGGAGGGAGGTGCGGGCAATCAGCCCCAGCATTTT.